This is a list of T cell receptor beta chains from one sample in a study of CD8+ T cells in alopecia areata. Assay: immunoSEQ multiplex PCR; the TCRdb copy retains only in-frame clones and omits some. The sample yields some 160,000 clones, 65% seen once. The input for sequencing was CD4+ T cells sorted from blood, taken at week 4, from a patient treated with tofacitinib. The receptors shown here come from a human donor with alopecia areata. Each CDR3 is given with its conserved first and last residue. The D gene is left open where the match is weak. Size values are once, few and many counts, or a class for expanded clones, and some rows have none.

D: .
J: TRBJ2-1
V: TRBV19
size: few
DNA: TGTGCCAGTAGTATGGGGAGACGGGGTGAGCAGTTCTTC
CDR3: CASSMGRRGEQFF

D: .
J: TRBJ1-5
V: TRBV30
size: .
DNA: TGTGCCTGGAGTAGGACAGCCAGAGGCAATCAGCCCCAGCATTTT
CDR3: CAWSRTARGNQPQHF

D: .
J: TRBJ1-2
V: TRBV4-2
size: once
DNA: TGTGCCAGCAGCCAAGATCGAGTAGGTCCCTATGGCTACACCTTC
CDR3: CASSQDRVGPYGYTF

D: .
J: TRBJ2-7
V: TRBV5-1
size: few
DNA: TGCGCCAGCAGCTTGGAACAGGGGGAGGGCGAGCAGTACTTC
CDR3: CASSLEQGEGEQYF

D: .
J: TRBJ2-1
V: TRBV6-6
size: .
DNA: TGTGCCAGCAGCCCCGACAGATACAATGAGCAGTTCTTC
CDR3: CASSPDRYNEQFF

D: TRBD1
J: TRBJ1-2
V: TRBV5-6
size: .
DNA: TGTGCCAGCACCTTACAGGGGACCCATGGCTACACCTTC
CDR3: CASTLQGTHGYTF

D: .
J: TRBJ2-7
V: TRBV25-1
size: .
DNA: TGTGCCAGCAGCCGAAGTGGATCCTACGAGCAGTACTTC
CDR3: CASSRSGSYEQYF

D: TRBD2
J: TRBJ2-2
V: TRBV15
size: .
DNA: TGTGCCACCAGCAAAACTAGCGGGGACAACACCGGGGAGCTGTTTTTT
CDR3: CATSKTSGDNTGELFF

D: .
J: TRBJ2-3
V: TRBV30
size: few
DNA: TGTGCCTGGAGTGAGGGAATTGCAGATACGCAGTATTTT
CDR3: CAWSEGIADTQYF

D: .
J: TRBJ1-2
V: TRBV7-2
size: .
DNA: TGTGCCAGCAGCCCAGACAGCTACCCTAATGGCTACACCTTC
CDR3: CASSPDSYPNGYTF

D: TRBD1
J: TRBJ2-6
V: TRBV27
size: .
DNA: TGTGCCAGCAGTCCCTGGGACAGCCTCAACGTCCTGACTTTC
CDR3: CASSPWDSLNVLTF

D: TRBD1
J: TRBJ2-7
V: TRBV5-6
size: few
DNA: TGTGCCAGCAGCTTGGCCGTCGGGACAGTACCCTACGAGCAGTACTTC
CDR3: CASSLAVGTVPYEQYF

D: .
J: TRBJ1-2
V: TRBV5-1
size: .
DNA: TGCGCCAGCAGCTTGGCGGAAAGTGGCTACACCTTC
CDR3: CASSLAESGYTF

D: .
J: TRBJ1-1
V: TRBV15
size: .
DNA: TGTGCCACCAGCAGTAGGAGGGGGGCTGAAGCTTTCTTT
CDR3: CATSSRRGAEAFF

D: .
J: TRBJ2-3
V: TRBV30
size: once
DNA: TGTGCCTGGAGTTTTCAGCTCCCGCGCACAGATACGCAGTATTTT
CDR3: CAWSFQLPRTDTQYF

D: .
J: TRBJ2-3
V: TRBV15
size: .
DNA: TGTGCCACCAGCCACGGGGGAGATACGCAGTATTTT
CDR3: CATSHGGDTQYF

D: TRBD1
J: TRBJ2-2
V: TRBV4-1
size: once
DNA: TGCGCCAGCAAGGGACAGCCCTACACCGGGGAGCTGTTTTTT
CDR3: CASKGQPYTGELFF

D: .
J: TRBJ1-4
V: TRBV7-2
size: .
DNA: TGTGCCAGCCTAGGGCAGGGTTTGAATGAAAAACTGTTTTTT
CDR3: CASLGQGLNEKLFF

D: .
J: TRBJ1-4
V: TRBV7-9
size: .
DNA: TGTGCCAGCAGCTCCAAGGAATACAGGGAAAAACTGTTTTTT
CDR3: CASSSKEYREKLFF

D: .
J: TRBJ1-1
V: TRBV6-5
size: few
DNA: TGTGCCAGCAGTTCCCCGGGGGACACTGAAGCTTTCTTT
CDR3: CASSSPGDTEAFF

D: .
J: TRBJ2-7
V: TRBV5-1
size: .
DNA: TGCGCCAGCAGCAGACCCAGGGGTGGCGAGCAGTACTTC
CDR3: CASSRPRGGEQYF

D: .
J: TRBJ2-1
V: TRBV10-3
size: .
DNA: TGTGCCATCAGGACTCTAACCGAGGGTGAGCAGTTCTTC
CDR3: CAIRTLTEGEQFF

D: .
J: TRBJ2-1
V: TRBV5-4
size: .
DNA: TGTGCCAGCAGCTTTAGGCCCCCCCATGAGCAGTTCTTC
CDR3: CASSFRPPHEQFF

D: TRBD2
J: TRBJ2-7
V: TRBV29-1
size: .
DNA: TGCAGCGCCGCGGGACTAGCAAGTAGCGAGCAGTACTTC
CDR3: CSAAGLASSEQYF

D: TRBD1
J: TRBJ1-5
V: TRBV25-1
size: .
DNA: TGTGCCAGCAGTGCATTGACAGGGACCCAGCATTTT
CDR3: CASSALTGTQHF

D: .
J: TRBJ1-1
V: TRBV29-1
size: .
DNA: TGCAGCGTTCGAGAGATGAACGCTGAAGCTTTCTTT
CDR3: CSVREMNAEAFF

D: TRBD2
J: TRBJ2-1
V: TRBV4-2
size: .
DNA: TGTGCCAGCAGCCAAGAGATAGAAACTAGCGGTAATGAGCAGTTCTTC
CDR3: CASSQEIETSGNEQFF

D: .
J: TRBJ2-5
V: TRBV29-1
size: few
DNA: TGCAGCACCTGGGCCAATAGTGAGACCCAGTACTTC
CDR3: CSTWANSETQYF

D: TRBD1
J: TRBJ1-2
V: TRBV7-9
size: .
DNA: TGTGCCAGCAGCATGACTTGGACAGGGGAGGATGGCTACACCTTC
CDR3: CASSMTWTGEDGYTF

D: .
J: TRBJ1-1
V: TRBV18
size: once
DNA: TGTGCCAGCTCACCCGAAATCCGGACTGAAGCTTTCTTT
CDR3: CASSPEIRTEAFF

D: TRBD1
J: TRBJ1-5
V: TRBV4-1
size: .
DNA: TGCGCCAGCAGCCACGCCGCTTGGGGGGACAGGGGAACTCAGCCCCAGCATTTT
CDR3: CASSHAAWGDRGTQPQHF

D: .
J: TRBJ2-1
V: TRBV29-1
size: few
DNA: TGCAGCGCCGACCCCGGGACGTCATACAATGAGCAGTTCTTC
CDR3: CSADPGTSYNEQFF

D: .
J: TRBJ2-3
V: TRBV6-5
size: .
DNA: TGTGCCAGCAGTTACTTCCAAAGGGGGAAGGGGAATACGCAGTATTTT
CDR3: CASSYFQRGKGNTQYF

D: .
J: TRBJ1-1
V: TRBV11-2
size: once
DNA: TGTGCCAGCAGCTTCACGAGGAACACTGAAGCTTTCTTT
CDR3: CASSFTRNTEAFF

D: TRBD1
J: TRBJ1-5
V: TRBV18
size: .
DNA: TGTGCCAGCTCCCCCGGGACAGGGGGCAAACAGCCCCAGCATTTT
CDR3: CASSPGTGGKQPQHF

D: TRBD2
J: TRBJ2-1
V: TRBV13
size: .
DNA: TGTGCCAGCAGCCCCAGACTAGCGGGGGCTTACAATGAGCAGTTCTTC
CDR3: CASSPRLAGAYNEQFF